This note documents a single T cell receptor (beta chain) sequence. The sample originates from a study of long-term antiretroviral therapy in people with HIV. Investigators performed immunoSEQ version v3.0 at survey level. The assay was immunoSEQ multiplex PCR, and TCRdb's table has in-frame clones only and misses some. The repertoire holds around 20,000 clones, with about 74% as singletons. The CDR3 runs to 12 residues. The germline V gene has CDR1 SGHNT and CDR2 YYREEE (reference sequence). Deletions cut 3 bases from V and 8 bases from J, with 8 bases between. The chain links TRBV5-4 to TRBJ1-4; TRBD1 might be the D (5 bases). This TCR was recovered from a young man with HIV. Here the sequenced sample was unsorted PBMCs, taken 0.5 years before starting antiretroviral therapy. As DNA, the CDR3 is TGTGCCAGCAGCTCCAAGGGGGAAAAACTGTTTTTT. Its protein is CASSSKGEKLFF.